The 21 T cell receptor beta chains below all came from one sample that was sequenced in a study of blood T cell repertoires in COVID-19. The table came from immunoSEQ multiplex PCR; TCRdb's copy has only in-frame clones and leaves some out. The sample lists 200,000 to 250,000 clones; about 86% were seen once. Source material: peripheral blood. The origin of the receptors is a man over 45 with active or convalescent COVID-19.

The chain joins TRBV7-3 to TRBJ1-1, with D maybe TRBD1 (5 bases). V shed 3 bases and J shed 1 base, with 9 bases lying between them. Germline V gene lookup returns CDR1 SGHTA and CDR2 FQGTGA. The CDR3 is 14 amino acids. This CDR3 reads CASSFSGGNTEAFF. CDR3 nucleotides: TGTGCCAGCAGCTTTTCCGGGGGGAACACTGAAGCTTTCTTT.

J is TRBJ2-7 and V is TRBV15; TRBD1 aligns across 9 bases. Germline lookup yields CDR1 LNHNV and CDR2 YYDKDF (reference sequence). The trim removed 3 bases at V and 3 bases at J, leaving 3 bases unmatched. This CDR3 region has 14 residues. In nucleotides, the CDR3 is TGTGCCACCAGCAGGGACAGGGGAATCTACGAGCAGTACTTC. Translating gives CATSRDRGIYEQYF.

CDR3 in DNA: TGTGCCAGCAGCTTAGATCACGTAGACGAGCAGTACTTC. Protein sequence: CASSLDHVDEQYF. This chain uses TRBV7-9 with TRBJ2-7; D not resolved. The germline CDR1 and CDR2 sequences are SEHNR and FQNEAQ (reference sequence). The CDR3 runs to 13 residues. Trimming shortened V by 1 base and J by 5 bases, and 9 bases separated the two germline ends. Combining the CDR3 with reference TRBV7-9 and TRBJ2-7 gives the whole variable domain DTGVSQNPRHKITKRGQNVTFRCDPISEHNRLYWYRQTLGQGPEFLTYFQNEAQLEKSRLLSDRFSAERPKGSFSTLEIQRTEQGDSAMYLCASSLDHVDEQYFGPGTRLTVT.

This clone was detected a few times. The CDR3, as DNA: TGTGCCAGCAGCTATGAGGGCGGCGCCATATATTTT. This sequence encodes CASSYEGGAIYF. V is TRBV9 and J is TRBJ1-3; D gene ambiguous. Germline CDR1 reads SGDLS; CDR2 reads YYNGEE. The CDR3 spans 12 residues. V was cut by 4 bases and J by 11 bases, with 13 bases left in between.

V and J are TRBV13 and TRBJ2-7, with TRBD1 identical over 9 bases. V gave up 5 bases and J gave up 2 bases; unmatched junction bases: 7. Per germline, CDR1 PRHDT and CDR2 FYEKMQ (reference sequence). The CDR3 runs 15 residues. The CDR3 loop reads CASSPGQGQTYEQYF. The DNA of the CDR3 is TGTGCCAGCAGCCCCGGACAGGGGCAGACCTACGAGCAGTACTTC.

The gene calls are TRBV7-2 and TRBJ1-3; D unresolved. CDR1 SGHTA and CDR2 FQGNSA come from the germline V gene. V lost 4 bases to trimming and J lost 0 bases, with 10 bases between them. The CDR3 covers 15 residues. CDR3 in amino acids: CASSSDSHSGNTIYF. The CDR3 nucleotides are TGTGCCAGCAGCTCCGACTCTCACTCTGGAAACACCATATATTTT. Filled out from reference TRBV7-2 and TRBJ1-3, the complete variable domain reads GAGVSQSPSNKVTEKGKDVELRCDPISGHTALYWYRQSLGQGLEFLIYFQGNSAPDKSGLPSDRFSAERTGGSVSTLTIQRTQQEDSAVYLCASSSDSHSGNTIYFGEGSWLTVV.

The chain employs TRBV19 and TRBJ2-5; TRBD2 might be the D (7 bases). Trimming stripped 10 bases from V and 3 bases from J, with 18 bases between. The CDR3 is 14 amino acids. CDR1 LNHDA and CDR2 SQIVND come from the germline V gene (reference sequence). CDR3 DNA sequence: TGTGCCACCACCATGGGGGCGGGAGAAGAGACCCAGTACTTC. Its translation: CATTMGAGEETQYF. The full variable domain, its missing parts supplied by reference TRBV19 and TRBJ2-5, is DGGITQSPKYLFRKEGQNVTLSCEQNLNHDAMYWYRQDPGQGLRLIYYSQIVNDFQKGDIAEGYSVSREKKESFPLTVTSAQKNPTAFYLCATTMGAGEETQYFGPGTRLLVL.

The V call is TRBV5-1, the J call TRBJ1-4, with D possibly being TRBD1 (5 bases). This CDR3 region has 16 residues. Trimming took 4 bases from V and 0 from J, leaving 13 bases between them. Per germline, CDR1 SGHRS and CDR2 YFSETQ. The CDR3 DNA sequence: TGCGCCAGCAGCCCACCCGGACATTCAACTAATGAAAAACTGTTTTTT. It translates to CASSPPGHSTNEKLFF.

The CDR3 region is CASRGQGFHEKLFF. DNA of the CDR3: TGTGCCAGCAGGGGACAGGGGTTCCATGAAAAACTGTTTTTT. V and J are TRBV28 and TRBJ1-4; TRBD1 agrees at 10 bases. The CDR3 length is 14 residues. The junction had 4 bases not matched to a gene; V was cut back by 6 bases and J by 6 bases. Germline V lookup: CDR1 MDHEN, CDR2 SYDVKM.

The chain combines TRBV4-1 with TRBJ1-4; D not certain. There are 18 residues in the CDR3. V was clipped by 0 bases and J by 7 bases, with 21 bases between them. The germline V gene has CDR1 MGHRA and CDR2 YSYEKL. The CDR3 here is CASSQDSRPTLRSEKLFF. The CDR3 coding sequence is TGCGCCAGCAGCCAAGATTCGAGACCAACATTGCGGAGTGAAAAACTGTTTTTT.

The rearrangement joins TRBV24-1 to TRBJ1-1, with 9 bases aligning to TRBD1. V shed 3 bases, J shed 3 bases, and the junction held 4 bases outside the gene matches. Germline CDR1 KGHDR, CDR2 SFDVKD. The CDR3 spans 15 residues. This CDR3 is CATSDATGGYTEAFF. In nucleotides, the CDR3 is TGTGCCACCAGTGATGCGACAGGGGGGTACACTGAAGCTTTCTTT.

The chain carries TRBV29-1 and TRBJ1-2; D gene ambiguous. V gave up 6 bases and J gave up 8 bases, with 7 bases separating them. From germline, CDR1 is SQVTM and CDR2 ANQGSEA. There are 9 residues in the CDR3. This chain's CDR3 is CSVGGGYTF. CDR3 coding DNA: TGCAGCGTCGGCGGGGGCTACACCTTC.

V gene TRBV6-6 combines with J gene TRBJ1-3; tentatively, D is TRBD1 (6 bases). Germline assignment: CDR1 MNHNY and CDR2 SVGAGI (reference sequence). The CDR3 is 14 amino acids. Trimming removed 5 bases from V and 7 bases from J, with 15 bases in between. This CDR3 is CASSGIRGTNTIYF. DNA of the CDR3: TGTGCCAGCAGTGGGATCAGGGGAACGAACACCATATATTTT.

The sample holds one count of this clone. The chain combines TRBV2 with TRBJ1-2; D is perhaps TRBD1 (6 bases). The CDR3 spans 15 residues. Germline V gene data show CDR1 as SNHLY and CDR2 as FYNNEI. V dropped 3 bases and J dropped 7 bases, with 18 bases sitting between them. The CDR3 region is CASSDWGRGSLGYTF. CDR3 nucleotide sequence: TGTGCCAGCAGTGATTGGGGCAGGGGTTCTCTTGGCTACACCTTC.

This chain joins TRBV2 and TRBJ2-5, with D maybe TRBD1 (6 bases). The CDR3 length is 14 residues. Per the germline V gene, CDR1 is SNHLY and CDR2 is FYNNEI. Trimming pared 10 bases from V and 0 bases from J, leaving 15 bases between. CDR3 protein: CANTWGQYQETQYF. In DNA, the CDR3 is TGTGCCAACACCTGGGGGCAGTACCAAGAGACCCAGTACTTC.

The chain is built from TRBV27 and TRBJ2-1; maybe TRBD2 (6 bases). The CDR3 extends over 15 amino acids. Per germline, CDR1 MNHEY and CDR2 SMNVEV (reference sequence). V was pared by 8 bases and J by 1 base, with 15 bases between. CDR3 region: CASQVRGISYNEQFF. The CDR3 DNA reads as TGTGCCAGCCAAGTCCGGGGGATTTCCTACAATGAGCAGTTCTTC.

The chain carries TRBV5-1 and TRBJ1-1; a possible D gene is TRBD1 (5 bases). The ends were cut back, 2 bases at V and 3 bases at J, with 8 bases in the middle. Germline assignment: CDR1 SGHRS and CDR2 YFSETQ. The CDR3 runs 13 residues. The CDR3 reads CASSFKTDTEAFF. The CDR3 coding sequence is TGCGCCAGCAGCTTCAAGACAGACACTGAAGCTTTCTTT.

A few counts support this clone. The chain is built from TRBV27 and TRBJ2-7; possibly TRBD2 for D (5 bases). Germline V gives CDR1 MNHEY, CDR2 SMNVEV (reference sequence). There are 15 residues in the CDR3. With 6 bases removed from V and 3 bases from J, the gap between germline ends came to 18 bases. The CDR3 region has the DNA TGTGCCAGCAGCCCGGAGGCGTCTGGTCTCTACGAGCAGTACTTC. It specifies CASSPEASGLYEQYF.

This clone was counted only a few times. The rearrangement joins TRBV19 to TRBJ1-2, with D perhaps TRBD1 (5 bases). CDR1 is LNHDA and CDR2 is SQIVND in the germline V gene (reference sequence). This CDR3 contains 14 residues. V was cut by 4 bases and J by 3 bases, with 12 bases left in between. The CDR3 DNA reads as TGTGCCAGTAGTAGTCGGAAGGGGCACTATGGCTACACCTTC. Its protein is CASSSRKGHYGYTF.

Worth noting for this clone: The germline gene is not matched at one end of the junction; a read error may be the cause. This chain connects TRBV18 to TRBJ1-2; 8 bases fit TRBD1. The CDR3 contains 12 residues. From germline, CDR1 is KGHSH and CDR2 LQKENI. The CDR3 sequence: CASSRSLRDRIF. The DNA for the CDR3 is TGTGCCAGCTCACGGTCACTCCGGGACAGGATTTTC.

This chain connects TRBV5-6 to TRBJ2-7; D is unresolved. The V and J ends lost 0 bases and 6 bases respectively, with 10 bases between them. The germline CDR1 and CDR2 sequences are SGHDT and YYEEEE. This CDR3 region has 13 residues. The CDR3 DNA reads as TGTGCCAGCAGCTTGGGAACTTTTAGCGAGCAGTACTTC. Protein product: CASSLGTFSEQYF.